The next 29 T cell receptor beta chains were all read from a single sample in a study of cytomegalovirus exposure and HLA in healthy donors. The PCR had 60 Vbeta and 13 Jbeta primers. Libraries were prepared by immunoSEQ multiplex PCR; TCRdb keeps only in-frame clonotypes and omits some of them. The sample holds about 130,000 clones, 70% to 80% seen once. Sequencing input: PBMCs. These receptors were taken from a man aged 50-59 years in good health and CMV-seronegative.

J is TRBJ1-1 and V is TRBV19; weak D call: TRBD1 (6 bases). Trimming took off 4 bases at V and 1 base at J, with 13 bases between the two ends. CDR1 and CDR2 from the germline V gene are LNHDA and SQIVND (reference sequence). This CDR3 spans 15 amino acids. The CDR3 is CASSNLGTPNTEAFF. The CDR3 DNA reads TGTGCCAGTAGTAATCTCGGGACACCGAACACTGAAGCTTTCTTT. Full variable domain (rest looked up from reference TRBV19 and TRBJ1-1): DGGITQSPKYLFRKEGQNVTLSCEQNLNHDAMYWYRQDPGQGLRLIYYSQIVNDFQKGDIAEGYSVSREKKESFPLTVTSAQKNPTAFYLCASSNLGTPNTEAFFGQGTRLTVV.

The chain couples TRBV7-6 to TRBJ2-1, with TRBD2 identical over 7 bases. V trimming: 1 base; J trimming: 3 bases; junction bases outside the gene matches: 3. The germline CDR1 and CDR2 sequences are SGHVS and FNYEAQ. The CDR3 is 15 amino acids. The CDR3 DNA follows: TGTGCCAGCAGCTTAGGGGGGGGAAACTACAATGAGCAGTTCTTC. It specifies CASSLGGGNYNEQFF.

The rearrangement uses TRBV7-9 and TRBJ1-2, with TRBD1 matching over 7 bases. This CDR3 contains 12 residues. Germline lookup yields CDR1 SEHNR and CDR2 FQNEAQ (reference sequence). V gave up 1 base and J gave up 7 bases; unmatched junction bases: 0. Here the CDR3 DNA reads TGTGCCAGCAGCTTAGACAGGGGTGGCTACACCTTC. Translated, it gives CASSLDRGGYTF.

The CDR3 loop reads CASSRWANEKLFF. CDR3 nucleotide sequence: TGCGCCAGCAGCCGGTGGGCAAATGAAAAACTGTTTTTT. V usage is TRBV4-1 and J usage is TRBJ1-4; D gene ambiguous. This CDR3 comprises 13 residues. The V gene lost 4 bases and the J gene lost 5 bases, with 8 bases spanning the gap. Germline assignment: CDR1 MGHRA and CDR2 YSYEKL.

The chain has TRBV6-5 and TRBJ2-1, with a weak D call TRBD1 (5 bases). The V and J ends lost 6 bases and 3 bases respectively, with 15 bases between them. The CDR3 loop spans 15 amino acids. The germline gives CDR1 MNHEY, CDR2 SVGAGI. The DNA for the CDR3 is TGTGCCAGCAGCGACCTTGGCAGGGTCTACAATGAGCAGTTCTTC. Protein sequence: CASSDLGRVYNEQFF.

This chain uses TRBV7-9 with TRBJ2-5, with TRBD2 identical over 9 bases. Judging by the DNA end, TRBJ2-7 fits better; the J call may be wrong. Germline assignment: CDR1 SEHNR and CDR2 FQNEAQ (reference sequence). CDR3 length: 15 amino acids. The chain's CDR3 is CASSSGLASVYEQYF. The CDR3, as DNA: TGTGCCAGCAGCTCAGGACTAGCGAGCGTCTACGAGCAGTACTTC.

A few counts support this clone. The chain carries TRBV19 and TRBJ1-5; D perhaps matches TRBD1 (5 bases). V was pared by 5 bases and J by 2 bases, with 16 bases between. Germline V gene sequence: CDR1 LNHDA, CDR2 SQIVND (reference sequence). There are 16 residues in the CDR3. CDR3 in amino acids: CASSGTLRAGNQPQHF. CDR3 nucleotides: TGTGCCAGTAGTGGGACTCTAAGGGCCGGCAATCAGCCCCAGCATTTT.

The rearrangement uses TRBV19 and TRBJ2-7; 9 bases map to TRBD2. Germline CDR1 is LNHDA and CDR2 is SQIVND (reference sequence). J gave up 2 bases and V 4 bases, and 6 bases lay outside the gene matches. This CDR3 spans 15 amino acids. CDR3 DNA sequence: TGTGCCAGTAGTACGAGCGGGAGGACCACCTACGAGCAGTACTTC. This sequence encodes CASSTSGRTTYEQYF.

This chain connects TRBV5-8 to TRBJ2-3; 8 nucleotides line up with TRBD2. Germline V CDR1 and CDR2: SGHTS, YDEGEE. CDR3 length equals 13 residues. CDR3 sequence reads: CAGGGRWQDTQYF. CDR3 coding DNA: TGTGCTGGCGGCGGGAGGTGGCAAGATACGCAGTATTTT.

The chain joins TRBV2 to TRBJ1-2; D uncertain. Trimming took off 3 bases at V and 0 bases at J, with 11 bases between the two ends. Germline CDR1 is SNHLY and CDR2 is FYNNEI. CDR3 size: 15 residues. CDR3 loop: CASSDRLSSNYGYTF. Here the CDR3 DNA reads TGTGCCAGCAGTGACAGGCTATCGTCTAACTATGGCTACACCTTC. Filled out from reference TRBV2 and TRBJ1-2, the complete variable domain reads EPEVTQTPSHQVTQMGQEVILRCVPISNHLYFYWYRQILGQKVEFLVSFYNNEISEKSEIFDDQFSVERPDGSNFTLKIRSTKLEDSAMYFCASSDRLSSNYGYTFGSGTRLTVV.

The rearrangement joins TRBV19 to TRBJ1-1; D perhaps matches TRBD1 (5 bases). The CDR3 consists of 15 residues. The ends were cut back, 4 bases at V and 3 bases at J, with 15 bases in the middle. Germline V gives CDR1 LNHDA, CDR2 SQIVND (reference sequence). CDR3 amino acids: CASSKGSSGDTEAFF. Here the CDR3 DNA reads TGTGCCAGTAGTAAGGGGTCAAGCGGGGACACTGAAGCTTTCTTT.

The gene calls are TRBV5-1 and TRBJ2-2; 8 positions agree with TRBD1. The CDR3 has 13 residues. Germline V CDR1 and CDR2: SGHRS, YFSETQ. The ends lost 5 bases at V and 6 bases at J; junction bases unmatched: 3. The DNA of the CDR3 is TGCGCCAGCAGAAGGGACAGGCCCGGGGAGCTGTTTTTT. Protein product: CASRRDRPGELFF.

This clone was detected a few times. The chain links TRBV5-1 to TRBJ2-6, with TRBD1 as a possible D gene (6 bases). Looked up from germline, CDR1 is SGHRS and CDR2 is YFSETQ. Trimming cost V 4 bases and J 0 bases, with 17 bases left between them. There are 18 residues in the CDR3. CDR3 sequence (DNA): TGCGCCAGCAGCCTGGGGGCCAATATACACTCTGGGGCCAACGTCCTGACTTTC. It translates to CASSLGANIHSGANVLTF.

The CDR3 DNA reads as TGTGCCAGCAGTCTCGAACAGGGGGCGCGCTATGGCTACACCTTC. Translated: CASSLEQGARYGYTF. The chain couples TRBV27 to TRBJ1-2, with 9 nucleotides matching TRBD1. CDR3 length equals 15 residues. The ends lost 5 bases at V and 4 bases at J; junction bases unmatched: 8. The germline CDR1 and CDR2 sequences are MNHEY and SMNVEV (reference sequence).

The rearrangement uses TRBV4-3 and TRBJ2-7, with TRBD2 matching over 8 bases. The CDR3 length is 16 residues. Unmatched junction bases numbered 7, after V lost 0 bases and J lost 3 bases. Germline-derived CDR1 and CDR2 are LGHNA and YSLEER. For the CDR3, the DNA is TGCGCCAGCAGCCAAGAAGAGGGTAGCGGGGACTACGAGCAGTACTTC. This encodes CASSQEEGSGDYEQYF.

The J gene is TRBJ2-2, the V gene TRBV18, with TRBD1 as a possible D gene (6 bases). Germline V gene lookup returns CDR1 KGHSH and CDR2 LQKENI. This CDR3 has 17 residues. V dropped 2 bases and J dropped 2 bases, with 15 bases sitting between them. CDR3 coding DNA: TGTGCCAGCTCACCATTTACGAGGGGACAAAACACCGGGGAGCTGTTTTTT. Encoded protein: CASSPFTRGQNTGELFF.

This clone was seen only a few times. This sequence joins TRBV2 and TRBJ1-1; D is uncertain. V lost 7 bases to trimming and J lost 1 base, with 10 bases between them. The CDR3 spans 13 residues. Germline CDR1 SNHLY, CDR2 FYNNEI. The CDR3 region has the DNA TGTGCCAGCACCACTACCGAGAACACTGAAGCTTTCTTT. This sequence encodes CASTTTENTEAFF.

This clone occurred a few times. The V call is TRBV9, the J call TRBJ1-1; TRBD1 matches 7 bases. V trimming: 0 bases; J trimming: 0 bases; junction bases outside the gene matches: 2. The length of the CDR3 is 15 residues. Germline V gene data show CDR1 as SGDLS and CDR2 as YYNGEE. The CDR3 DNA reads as TGTGCCAGCAGCGTAGCCGGACAGGTGAACACTGAAGCTTTCTTT. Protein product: CASSVAGQVNTEAFF. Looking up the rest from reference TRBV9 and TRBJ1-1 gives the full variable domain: DSGVTQTPKHLITATGQRVTLRCSPRSGDLSVYWYQQSLDQGLQFLIQYYNGEERAKGNILERFSAQQFPDLHSELNLSSLELGDSALYFCASSVAGQVNTEAFFGQGTRLTVV.

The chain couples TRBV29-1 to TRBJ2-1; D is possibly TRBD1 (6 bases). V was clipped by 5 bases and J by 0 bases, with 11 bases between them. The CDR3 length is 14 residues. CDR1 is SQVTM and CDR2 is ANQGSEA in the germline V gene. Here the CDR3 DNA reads TGCAGCGTTACTGACAGGCCCTCCTACAATGAGCAGTTCTTC. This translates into CSVTDRPSYNEQFF.

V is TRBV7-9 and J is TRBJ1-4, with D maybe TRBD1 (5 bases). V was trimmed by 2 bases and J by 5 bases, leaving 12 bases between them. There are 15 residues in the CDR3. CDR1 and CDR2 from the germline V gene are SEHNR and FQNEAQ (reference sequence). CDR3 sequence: CASSLRYGGNEKLFF. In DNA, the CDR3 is TGTGCCAGCAGCTTACGTTACGGGGGAAATGAAAAACTGTTTTTT.

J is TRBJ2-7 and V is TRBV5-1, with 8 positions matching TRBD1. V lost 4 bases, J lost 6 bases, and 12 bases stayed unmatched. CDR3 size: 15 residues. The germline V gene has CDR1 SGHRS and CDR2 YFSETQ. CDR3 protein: CASSPPGQGASEQYF. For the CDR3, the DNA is TGCGCCAGCAGCCCCCCCGGGCAGGGGGCTTCCGAGCAGTACTTC.

CDR3 coding DNA: TGTGCCAGCAGCTTAGGATTTTACGGGAGTGGGATAGATACGCAGTATTTT. This encodes CASSLGFYGSGIDTQYF. V usage is TRBV7-2 and J usage is TRBJ2-3, with a weak D call TRBD2 (6 bases). Germline-derived CDR1 and CDR2 are SGHTA and FQGNSA. Trimming cost V 1 base and J 5 bases, with 19 bases left between them. CDR3 length: 17 residues.

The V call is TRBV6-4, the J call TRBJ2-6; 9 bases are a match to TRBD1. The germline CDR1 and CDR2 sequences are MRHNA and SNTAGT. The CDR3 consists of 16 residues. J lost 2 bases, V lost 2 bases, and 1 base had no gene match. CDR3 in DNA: TGTGCCAGCAGTGACACAGGGGGCGCTGGGGCCAACGTCCTGACTTTC. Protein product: CASSDTGGAGANVLTF.

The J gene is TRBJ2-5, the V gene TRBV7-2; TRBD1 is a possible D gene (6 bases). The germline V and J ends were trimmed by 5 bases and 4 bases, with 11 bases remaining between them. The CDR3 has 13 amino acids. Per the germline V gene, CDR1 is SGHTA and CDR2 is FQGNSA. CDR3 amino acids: CASSPARGETQYF. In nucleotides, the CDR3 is TGTGCCAGCAGCCCCGCCAGGGGAGAGACCCAGTACTTC. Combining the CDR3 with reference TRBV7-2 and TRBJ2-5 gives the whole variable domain GAGVSQSPSNKVTEKGKDVELRCDPISGHTALYWYRQSLGQGLEFLIYFQGNSAPDKSGLPSDRFSAERTGGSVSTLTIQRTQQEDSAVYLCASSPARGETQYFGPGTRLLVL.

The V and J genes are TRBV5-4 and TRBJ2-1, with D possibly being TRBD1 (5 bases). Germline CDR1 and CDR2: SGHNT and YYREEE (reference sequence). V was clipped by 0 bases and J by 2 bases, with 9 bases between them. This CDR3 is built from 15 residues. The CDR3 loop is CASSLAQGAYNEQFF. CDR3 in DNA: TGTGCCAGCAGCTTGGCCCAGGGCGCCTACAATGAGCAGTTCTTC. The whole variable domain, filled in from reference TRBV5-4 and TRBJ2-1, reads ETGVTQSPTHLIKTRGQQVTLRCSSQSGHNTVSWYQQALGQGPQFIFQYYREEENGRGNFPPRFSGLQFPNYSSELNVNALELDDSALYLCASSLAQGAYNEQFFGPGTRLTVL.

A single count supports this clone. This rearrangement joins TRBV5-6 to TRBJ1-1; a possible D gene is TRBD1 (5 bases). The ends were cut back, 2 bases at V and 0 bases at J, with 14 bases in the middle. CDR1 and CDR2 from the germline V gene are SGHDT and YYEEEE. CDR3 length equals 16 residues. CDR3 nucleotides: TGTGCCAGCAGCTTTAGGGCAGGGAATATGAACACTGAAGCTTTCTTT. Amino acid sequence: CASSFRAGNMNTEAFF.

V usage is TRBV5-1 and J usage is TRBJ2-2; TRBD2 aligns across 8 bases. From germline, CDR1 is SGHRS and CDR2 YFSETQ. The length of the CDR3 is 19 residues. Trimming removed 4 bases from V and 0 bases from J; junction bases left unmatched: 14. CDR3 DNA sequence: TGCGCCAGCAGCCGCCAGGCCTTTAGCGGGAACACGAACACCGGGGAGCTGTTTTTT. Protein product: CASSRQAFSGNTNTGELFF.

This CDR3 is CAWKGGRPKNIQYF. The CDR3 coding sequence is TGTGCCTGGAAGGGCGGGAGGCCTAAAAACATTCAGTACTTC. The chain combines TRBV30 with TRBJ2-4; 8 bases are shared with TRBD2. Trimming removed 4 bases from V and 4 bases from J; junction bases left unmatched: 6. This CDR3 has 14 amino acids. The germline V gene has CDR1 GTSNPN and CDR2 SVGIG (reference sequence).

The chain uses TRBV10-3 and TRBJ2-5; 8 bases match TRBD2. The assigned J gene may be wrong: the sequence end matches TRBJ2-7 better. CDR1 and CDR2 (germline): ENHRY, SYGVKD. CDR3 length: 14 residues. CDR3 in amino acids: CAINGRGPTYEQYF. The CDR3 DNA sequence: TGTGCCATTAACGGGAGGGGCCCCACCTACGAGCAGTACTTC.